Given below is one T cell receptor (beta chain) in context. Its antigen is as yet unknown. For each subset, genomic DNA was distributed in equal portions over several immunoSEQ plates. Approximately 210 ng DNA, about 30,000 T cell genomes, went into each sorted-subset replicate PCR. Clones were sequenced by immunoSEQ multiplex PCR, and TCRdb holds only the in-frame ones, with some missing. The sample carries around 600,000 clones, about 95% recorded once. Selected positively for CCR7 and CD45RO-negative, naive CD8 cells excluded terminally differentiated effector memory CD45RA+ cells. These data belong to a study of shared clonotypes between healthy human individuals. Study-level information: Each donor contributed plates that comprised three CD4 naive, three CD4 memory, two CD8 naive and one CD8 memory.

The study, taken as a whole, reports: Generation probabilities were higher for clonotypes shared across all four sorted-subset donors than for unshared ones.

This clonotype was sampled from a woman between 25 and 40 years old in good health. The sample was naive CD8+ T cells sorted from blood.

CDR3 nucleotides: TGCGCCAGCAGCCCCCGAAAGACAGCGAACCAAGAGACCCAGTACTTC. It codes for CASSPRKTANQETQYF. The V gene is TRBV5-1, the J gene TRBJ2-5; D is perhaps TRBD1 (5 bases). Looked up from germline, CDR1 is SGHRS and CDR2 is YFSETQ. V lost 4 bases and J lost 0, with 16 bases in between. The CDR3 has 16 residues.